This T cell receptor (beta chain) was recorded in a study of early T cells in non-severe SARS-CoV-2 infection. Study summary: Bulk RNA isolated from unsorted whole blood underwent sequencing; chains were not paired. Overall study findings and caveats: The VDJdb matching leaned toward anti-spike CD8 responses and overlooked private and CD4 specificities.

A note on this clonotype: Antigen: not known.

TCRdb redid the calling of the 5' RACE reads with MiXCR, one entry per CDR3 protein. The sample contains roughly 63,000 distinct CDR3 sequences, approximately 12% of which appear only once. Trimming removed 2 bases from V and 5 bases from J; junction bases left unmatched: 6. Per the germline V gene, CDR1 is MNHNY and CDR2 is SVGAGI (reference sequence). This CDR3 region has 15 residues. Sequencing used whole blood. This receptor was obtained from an adult who was a healthcare worker with PCR-confirmed SARS-CoV-2 infection or an uninfected control (not recorded which). The gene calls are TRBV6-6 and TRBJ2-7, with TRBD2 matching over 10 bases. CDR3 sequence (DNA): TGTGCCAGCAGTTACGGCCTAGCGGGGGTCGACGAGCAGTACTTC. Its protein is CASSYGLAGVDEQYF.